The source of this TCR beta chain is a study of post-analysis software for immune sequencing data (dated by TCRdb to about 2015). For the wider study: The recorded disease courses included relapsing-remitting, secondary progressive and progressive-relapsing multiple sclerosis, and some patients had no subtype annotation. A subset of samples was prepared in parallel using single-end sample barcoding, then pooled and co-amplified after Illumina adapter ligation. The multiple sclerosis patient repertoires were compared with more than 10 previously published healthy control repertoires from donors aged 6 to 25 years.

To prepare the library, PCR was applied. The sequencer was an Illumina HiSeq 2500. Unique molecular identifiers were incorporated into TCR beta cDNA libraries to reduce PCR and sequencing biases. Some 500,000 cDNA molecules were obtained for every 1 to 10 million input T cells, so each molecule roughly corresponded to one T cell. Patient libraries were prepared and sequenced with the same protocol used for the earlier healthy control dataset. Samples belonging to the same batch were prepared together, multiplexed and sequenced on a shared HiSeq lane. On the authors' methods: Raw barcoded reads were processed with MIGEC, discarding single-read molecular identifier groups before consensus assembly and CDR3 extraction. Clonotype tables were post-analysed with VDJtools, and diversity was normalized by down-sampling all datasets to the smallest sample size. In repertoire overlap clustering, CDR3 amino acid sequences, but not nucleotide sequences, were matched to correct batch-related cross-sample contamination. The public reads were run again by TCRdb, first through fastp at Q25 and then through MiXCR, and only productive beta chains were kept. Each entry is one CDR3 protein sequence, shown with its most common DNA and genes. It is TCRdb's table, rather than the study itself, that gives the V and J calls and clone size. Here the sample has about 460,000 distinct CDR3 sequences; under 55% occur a single time. Jointly, the top ten make up around 10% of the sample.

The CDR3 starts with the cysteine, ends with the phenylalanine, and has 12 residues. The retained sequence is limited to the CDR3, 36 bases, with the frame set at the first base. According to the germline V gene, CDR1 reads MDHEN and CDR2 reads SYDVKM. The trim is 3 bases for V and 7 bases for J, with a gap of 10 bases between the germline ends. Notes on this clonotype: Which antigen it targets is not known. Base-call qualities are not available, and no considerably larger clone is one nucleotide away.

To demonstrate the VDJtools post-analysis software, the study profiled TCR beta repertoires from the peripheral blood of 10 to 15 young patients with multiple sclerosis. Multiple sclerosis patients were children and adolescents aged roughly 6 to 15 years. General findings and caveats noted by the study authors: Multiple sclerosis patients had significantly lower normalized Chao1 diversity than controls, a result that suggests substantial peripheral T-cell clonal expansion. Strong co-clustering of samples prepared in the same batch was shown by direct clustering with F measure, prompting a batch-effect correction. Significantly higher frequencies in patients than in controls were found for a few TRBV segments, including TRBV5-6, TRBV5-1 and TRBV20-1. The multiple sclerosis patient group was slightly younger than the control group.

Recombination linked TRBV28 to TRBJ2-7, with the identity of the D gene unclear. The source material was blood. The receptor's source is a girl between 10 and 17 years old with multiple sclerosis. The CDR3 loop reads CASSFSPREQYF. Read as DNA, the sequence is TGTGCCAGCAGTTTCTCCCCGAGGGAGCAGTACTTC.